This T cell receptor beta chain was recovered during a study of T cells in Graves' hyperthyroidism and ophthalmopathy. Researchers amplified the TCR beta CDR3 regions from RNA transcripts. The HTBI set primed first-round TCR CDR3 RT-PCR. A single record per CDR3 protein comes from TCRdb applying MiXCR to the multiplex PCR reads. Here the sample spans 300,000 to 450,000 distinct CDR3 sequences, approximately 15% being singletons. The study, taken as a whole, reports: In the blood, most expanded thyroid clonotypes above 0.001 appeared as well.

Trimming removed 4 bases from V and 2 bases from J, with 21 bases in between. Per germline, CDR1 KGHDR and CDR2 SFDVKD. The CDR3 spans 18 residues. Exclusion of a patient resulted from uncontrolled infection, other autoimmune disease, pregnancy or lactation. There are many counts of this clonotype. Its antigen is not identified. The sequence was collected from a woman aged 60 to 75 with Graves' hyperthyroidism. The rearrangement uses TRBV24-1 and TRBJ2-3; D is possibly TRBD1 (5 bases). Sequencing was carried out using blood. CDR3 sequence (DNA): TGTGCCACCAGTGAACGACCGACAGACACAAAACTCACAGATACGCAGTATTTT. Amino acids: CATSERPTDTKLTDTQYF.